The next 2 T cell receptor beta chains were all read from a single sample in a study of T cells in Graves' hyperthyroidism and ophthalmopathy. RNA transcripts gave rise to amplified TCR beta CDR3 regions. The HTBI primer set drove a first-round RT-PCR of the TCR CDR3. TCRdb analysed the multiplex PCR reads with MiXCR anew, one entry per CDR3 protein. The sample yields hundreds of thousands of distinct CDR3 sequences, around 21% seen once. The specimen was blood. The source of these receptors is a man aged 25 to 40 with Graves' ophthalmopathy.

In its sample, this clonotype was seen a few times. The chain uses TRBV4-3 and TRBJ2-7; weak D call: TRBD2 (6 bases). The CDR3 spans 15 residues. V was cut by 1 base and J by 3 bases, with 13 bases left in between. The germline gives CDR1 LGHNA, CDR2 YSLEER. The CDR3 sequence: CASSQGAGTGYEQYF. CDR3 DNA: TGCGCCAGCAGCCAAGGCGCCGGGACTGGCTACGAGCAGTACTTC.

The chain joins TRBV6-1 to TRBJ1-6; a possible D gene is TRBD1 (5 bases). The CDR3 totals 15 residues. The germline gives CDR1 MNHNS, CDR2 SASEGT. Trimming cost V 7 bases and J 10 bases, with 20 bases left between them. The CDR3 sequence is CASTGSGLGESPLHF. As DNA, the CDR3 is TGTGCCAGCACCGGATCGGGACTCGGGGAGTCACCCCTCCACTTT.